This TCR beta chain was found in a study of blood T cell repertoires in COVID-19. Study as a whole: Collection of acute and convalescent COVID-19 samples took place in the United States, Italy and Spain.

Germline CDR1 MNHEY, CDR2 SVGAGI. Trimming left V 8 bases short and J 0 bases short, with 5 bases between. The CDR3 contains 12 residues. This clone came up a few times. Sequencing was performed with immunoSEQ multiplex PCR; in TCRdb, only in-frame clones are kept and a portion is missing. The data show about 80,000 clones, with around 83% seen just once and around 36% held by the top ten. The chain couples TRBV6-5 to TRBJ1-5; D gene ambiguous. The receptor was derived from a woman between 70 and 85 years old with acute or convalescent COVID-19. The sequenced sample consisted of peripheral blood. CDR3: CASEGSNQPQHF. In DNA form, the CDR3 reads TGTGCCAGCGAGGGTAGCAATCAGCCCCAGCATTTT.